This entry lists 10 T cell receptor beta chains sequenced from one sample in a study of cytomegalovirus exposure and HLA in healthy donors. It was with 60 Vbeta and 13 Jbeta primers that the PCR ran. Method: immunoSEQ multiplex PCR; TCRdb's copy keeps in-frame clones and lacks some. Among under 150,000 clones listed, roughly 79% were seen once. Sequencing used PBMCs. These receptors originate from a woman aged 50 to 65 in good health and CMV-seronegative.

The chain has TRBV7-6 and TRBJ2-7; TRBD2 matches at 7 bases. The trim removed 1 base at V and 3 bases at J, leaving 9 bases unmatched. The CDR3 loop spans 16 amino acids. The germline V gene encodes CDR1 SGHVS and CDR2 FNYEAQ. CDR3 loop: CASSLGEGWADYEQYF. CDR3 DNA: TGTGCCAGCAGCTTAGGGGAGGGGTGGGCGGACTACGAGCAGTACTTC. Looking up the rest from reference TRBV7-6 and TRBJ2-7 gives the full variable domain: GAGVSQSPRYKVTKRGQDVALRCDPISGHVSLYWYRQALGQGPEFLTYFNYEAQQDKSGLPNDRFSAERPEGSISTLTIQRTEQRDSAMYRCASSLGEGWADYEQYFGPGTRLTVT.

The chain is built from TRBV9 and TRBJ2-1; 7 bases match TRBD2. The CDR3 runs to 17 residues. CDR1 and CDR2 from the germline V gene are SGDLS and YYNGEE. J lost 3 bases, V lost 4 bases, and 13 bases had no gene match. The DNA for the CDR3 is TGTGCCAGCAGCCCACGGGGAGTGCTAGCGGTCTACAATGAGCAGTTCTTC. It specifies CASSPRGVLAVYNEQFF.

The chain has TRBV15 and TRBJ1-5; 8 bases line up with TRBD1. The junction had 4 bases not matched to a gene; V was cut back by 6 bases and J by 0 bases. CDR1 and CDR2 (germline): LNHNV, YYDKDF (reference sequence). CDR3 length: 15 residues. In DNA, the CDR3 is TGTGCCACCAGTAGGGACAGGTATAGCAATCAGCCCCAGCATTTT. Residues: CATSRDRYSNQPQHF.

The count of this clone is one. CDR3 sequence (DNA): TGTGCCAGCAGCCGAGTAAGGGGGGGGACTGAAGCTTTCTTT. Translating it yields CASSRVRGGTEAFF. The chain recombines TRBV11-3 with TRBJ1-1; a possible D gene is TRBD1 (6 bases). The CDR3 contains 14 residues. Per the germline V gene, CDR1 is SGHNT and CDR2 is YENEEA. The ends were cut back, 5 bases at V and 5 bases at J, with 15 bases in the middle.

The sample holds one count of this clone. The rearrangement links TRBV5-1 to TRBJ2-5; maybe TRBD2 (6 bases). The CDR3 consists of 13 residues. Between the trimmed V and J ends, which lost 1 base and 6 bases, there was a span of 10 bases. The germline V gene has CDR1 SGHRS and CDR2 YFSETQ. The CDR3 region has the DNA TGCGCCAGCAGCTTGTGGGGGGATCAGACCCAGTACTTC. Its translation is CASSLWGDQTQYF. The full variable domain, with the rest looked up from reference TRBV5-1 and TRBJ2-5, is KAGVTQTPRYLIKTRGQQVTLSCSPISGHRSVSWYQQTPGQGLQFLFEYFSETQRNKGNFPGRFSGRQFSNSRSEMNVSTLELGDSALYLCASSLWGDQTQYFGPGTRLLVL.

The chain recombines TRBV7-9 with TRBJ2-5; D remains unclear. The DNA end lines up better with TRBJ2-7; the J call may be wrong. The germline gives CDR1 SEHNR, CDR2 FQNEAQ (reference sequence). This CDR3 region has 12 residues. CDR3 in amino acids: CASSLALHEQYF. The CDR3 DNA reads as TGTGCCAGCAGCTTAGCGCTCCACGAGCAGTACTTC.

This chain uses TRBV5-6 with TRBJ2-5; no clear D. The CDR3 spans 14 residues. Trimming stripped 0 bases from V and 2 bases from J, with 8 bases between. Per the germline V gene, CDR1 is SGHDT and CDR2 is YYEEEE. DNA of the CDR3: TGTGCCAGCAGCTTGGGCCACATACAAGAGACCCAGTACTTC. It translates to CASSLGHIQETQYF.

The chain combines TRBV5-1 with TRBJ1-1; no firm D call. Germline CDR1 is SGHRS and CDR2 is YFSETQ. This CDR3 is 13 amino acids long. Trimming removed 1 base from V and 0 bases from J, with 4 bases in between. DNA for the CDR3: TGCGCCAGCAGCTTGATAGTGAACACTGAAGCTTTCTTT. As protein: CASSLIVNTEAFF.

This clone came up once. The limits of the CDR3 on the DNA are not certain, so only TCRdb's listed CDR3 is given. The chain carries TRBV6-5 and TRBJ1-1. The length of the CDR3 is 15 amino acids, counting both ends. Germline assignment: CDR1 MNHEY and CDR2 SVGAGI. The CDR3 region is CASILGHGRNTEAFF.

The chain uses TRBV6-6 and TRBJ1-1; 9 nucleotides agree with TRBD1. The germline gives CDR1 MNHNY, CDR2 SVGAGI (reference sequence). The junction had 10 bases not matched to a gene; V was cut back by 6 bases and J by 2 bases. The CDR3 is made up of 16 amino acids. The CDR3 loop is CASSQTSGQGNTEAFF. The CDR3 DNA reads as TGTGCCAGCAGCCAAACGTCGGGACAGGGAAACACTGAAGCTTTCTTT.